Listed here are 28 T cell receptor beta chains from one sample, sequenced in a study of cytomegalovirus exposure and HLA in healthy donors. Researchers ran the PCR with 60 Vbeta and 13 Jbeta primers. The repertoire was sequenced with immunoSEQ multiplex PCR; TCRdb's copy has only in-frame clones and lacks some. The sample holds 150,000 or so clones, around 84% seen once. The sample taken for sequencing was PBMCs. These receptors came from a man aged 18 to 30 in good health and CMV-seronegative.

The J gene is TRBJ2-2, the V gene TRBV10-3; D might be TRBD2 (5 bases). The CDR3 contains 13 residues. In germline, CDR1 is ENHRY, CDR2 SYGVKD. Trimming removed 5 bases from V and 4 bases from J, with 8 bases in between. CDR3 residues: CAISHGSTGELFF. CDR3 in DNA: TGTGCCATCAGTCATGGGAGCACCGGGGAGCTGTTTTTT.

The gene calls are TRBV4-3 and TRBJ1-1; tentative D call: TRBD1 (6 bases). Germline CDR1 reads LGHNA; CDR2 reads YSLEER. This CDR3 is 16 amino acids long. V shed 4 bases and J shed 7 bases, with 22 bases lying between them. This chain's CDR3 is CASSPTPRTVGLEAFF. The CDR3 DNA reads TGCGCCAGCAGCCCCACGCCAAGGACAGTGGGGCTTGAAGCTTTCTTT.

The chain joins TRBV30 to TRBJ1-2; D gene unclear. V was shortened by 7 bases and J by 3 bases, with 12 bases between the two germline ends. The CDR3 consists of 12 residues. Germline CDR1 is GTSNPN and CDR2 is SVGIG (reference sequence). For the CDR3, the DNA is TGTGCCTCGAAAATAGATGACTATGGCTACACCTTC. Translated: CASKIDDYGYTF.

This rearrangement joins TRBV11-2 to TRBJ2-3, with D perhaps matching TRBD2 (6 bases). This CDR3 comprises 14 residues. Trimming pared 3 bases from V and 2 bases from J, leaving 9 bases between. The germline gives CDR1 SGHAT, CDR2 FQNNGV. CDR3 nucleotide sequence: TGTGCCAGCAGCTTTCGGGGGAACACAGATACGCAGTATTTT. It encodes CASSFRGNTDTQYF. Based on the CDR3 plus reference TRBV11-2 and TRBJ2-3, the full variable domain is EAGVAQSPRYKIIEKRQSVAFWCNPISGHATLYWYQQILGQGPKLLIQFQNNGVVDDSQLPKDRFSAERLKGVDSTLKIQPAKLEDSAVYLCASSFRGNTDTQYFGPGTRLTVL.

This clone showed up just once. The CDR3 region has the DNA TGTGCCAGCACACAGGGGGCGGTCCCCTACAATGAGCAGTTCTTC. This encodes CASTQGAVPYNEQFF. V gene TRBV10-3 combines with J gene TRBJ2-1, with 9 bases fitting TRBD1. CDR3 size: 15 residues. Germline CDR1 ENHRY, CDR2 SYGVKD. Trimming at V came to 10 bases and at J to 2 bases, leaving 9 bases not matched to a gene.

This chain joins TRBV7-3 and TRBJ2-7, with TRBD2 identical over 8 bases. Germline CDR1 is SGHTA and CDR2 is FQGTGA. This CDR3 comprises 15 residues. The trim removed 5 bases at V and 2 bases at J, leaving 8 bases unmatched. The CDR3 sequence is CASSRQGGGTYEQYF. CDR3 nucleotides: TGTGCCAGCAGCCGCCAGGGCGGGGGGACCTACGAGCAGTACTTC.

This chain connects TRBV4-1 to TRBJ1-2; D perhaps matches TRBD1 (6 bases). The V gene's germline CDR1 is MGHRA and CDR2 YSYEKL. The V and J ends lost 1 base and 5 bases respectively, with 23 bases between them. The CDR3 length is 18 residues. CDR3 nucleotides: TGCGCCAGCAGCCAAGGCGACTTTATTTCGGACAGATTGTATGGCTACACCTTC. This sequence encodes CASSQGDFISDRLYGYTF.

The CDR3 here is CASSSDGSSYEQYF. The CDR3 coding sequence is TGTGCCAGCAGCTCGGACGGGAGCTCCTACGAGCAGTACTTC. The chain joins TRBV5-4 to TRBJ2-7; D is possibly TRBD2 (6 bases). Trimming took 3 bases from V and 0 from J, leaving 10 bases between them. The CDR3 consists of 14 residues. Germline V lookup: CDR1 SGHNT, CDR2 YYREEE (reference sequence).

The J gene is TRBJ2-5, the V gene TRBV14; tentative D call: TRBD1 (5 bases). The V gene lost 4 bases and the J gene lost 1 base, with 13 bases spanning the gap. The CDR3 covers 15 residues. CDR1 and CDR2 from the germline V gene are SGHDN and FVKESK. In DNA form, the CDR3 reads TGTGCCAGCAGCCGCATAGGGGTCGGCCAAGAGACCCAGTACTTC. This gives the protein CASSRIGVGQETQYF.

The chain couples TRBV19 to TRBJ2-1; 9 bases match TRBD2. CDR3 size: 15 residues. Germline trimming cut 2 bases from V and 2 bases from J; bases unmatched to any gene: 1. Per the germline V gene, CDR1 is LNHDA and CDR2 is SQIVND (reference sequence). CDR3 sequence (DNA): TGTGCCAGTAGTATACCTAGCGGGACCTACAATGAGCAGTTCTTC. It translates to CASSIPSGTYNEQFF.

The rearrangement uses TRBV11-2 and TRBJ2-7; TRBD2 matches 7 bases. The junction had 11 bases not matched to a gene; V was cut back by 2 bases and J by 1 base. This CDR3 is 17 amino acids long. The germline CDR1 and CDR2 sequences are SGHAT and FQNNGV. This CDR3 reads CASSLSGGAGVSYEQYF. The DNA for the CDR3 is TGTGCCAGCAGCTTATCGGGCGGGGCGGGAGTTTCCTACGAGCAGTACTTC. The full variable domain, its missing parts supplied by reference TRBV11-2 and TRBJ2-7, is EAGVAQSPRYKIIEKRQSVAFWCNPISGHATLYWYQQILGQGPKLLIQFQNNGVVDDSQLPKDRFSAERLKGVDSTLKIQPAKLEDSAVYLCASSLSGGAGVSYEQYFGPGTRLTVT.

This chain joins TRBV19 and TRBJ2-3; weak D call: TRBD1 (5 bases). In germline, CDR1 is LNHDA, CDR2 SQIVND (reference sequence). CDR3 length: 15 residues. V gave up 3 bases and J gave up 3 bases, with 13 bases separating them. The CDR3 coding sequence is TGTGCCAGTAGTATTTCCAGGGCCAATACAGATACGCAGTATTTT. It encodes CASSISRANTDTQYF.

V and J are TRBV5-5 and TRBJ2-7; D remains unclear. Trimming cost V 4 bases and J 6 bases, with 20 bases left between them. The germline CDR1 and CDR2 sequences are SGHKS and YYEKEE (reference sequence). The length of the CDR3 is 15 residues. The CDR3 DNA follows: TGTGCCAGCAGCCGGCTAGGAGTCTCCCCCTTCGAGCAGTACTTC. As protein: CASSRLGVSPFEQYF.

V gene TRBV2 combines with J gene TRBJ1-6; 8 nucleotides align to TRBD1. The CDR3 has 15 residues. Germline values: CDR1 SNHLY, CDR2 FYNNEI. With V trimmed by 5 bases and J by 9 bases, 9 bases remained unmatched. DNA of the CDR3: TGTGCCAGCAGTCCCCAGGGGGCGCTTAGTTCACCCCTCCACTTT. As protein: CASSPQGALSSPLHF.

The chain links TRBV6-5 to TRBJ1-2; 9 nucleotides line up with TRBD1. This CDR3 has 13 residues. The germline CDR1 and CDR2 sequences are MNHEY and SVGAGI. Trimming at V came to 5 bases and at J to 8 bases, leaving 6 bases not matched to a gene. In DNA, the CDR3 is TGTGCCAGCAGTCCGAGACAGGGGGAAGGCTACACCTTC. Translating it yields CASSPRQGEGYTF.

As regards this clone: One junction end disagrees with the germline gene, perhaps due to a read error. V is TRBV6-5 and J is TRBJ2-3; 7 nucleotides agree with TRBD1. CDR3 length: 14 amino acids. Germline lookup yields CDR1 MNHEY and CDR2 SVGAGI. DNA for the CDR3: TGTGCCAGCAGTGACTCCCAGGGGGCAGATACGCAGTATTTT. Translated, it gives CASSDSQGADTQYF.

This chain links TRBV27 with TRBJ1-6; 7 nucleotides agree with TRBD1. Looked up from germline, CDR1 is MNHEY and CDR2 is SMNVEV (reference sequence). The CDR3 extends over 12 amino acids. V lost 3 bases to trimming and J lost 12 bases; unmatched junction nucleotides: 2. The CDR3 here is CASSFQGGPLHF. The CDR3 coding sequence is TGTGCCAGCAGTTTCCAGGGGGGACCCCTCCACTTT.

The chain uses TRBV28 and TRBJ2-1, with 9 bases lining up with TRBD2. Germline loops: CDR1 MDHEN, CDR2 SYDVKM. J was trimmed by 3 bases and V by 5 bases; bases with no gene match: 8. CDR3 length: 16 amino acids. The CDR3 sequence: CASSRVAGELYNEQFF. CDR3 sequence (DNA): TGTGCCAGCAGTAGGGTAGCGGGAGAGCTCTACAATGAGCAGTTCTTC.

This clone occurred once. J is TRBJ2-3 and V is TRBV5-4, with 13 bases aligning to TRBD2. Germline CDR1 SGHNT, CDR2 YYREEE (reference sequence). This CDR3 is built from 16 residues. The J segment lost 4 bases and the V segment lost 0 bases, leaving 2 bases of the junction unmatched. CDR3 residues: CASSLEGLAGPDTQYF. CDR3 DNA sequence: TGTGCCAGCAGCTTGGAGGGACTAGCGGGACCAGATACGCAGTATTTT.

The chain links TRBV5-1 to TRBJ1-6; 7 bases align to TRBD1. This CDR3 has 17 residues. Germline lookup yields CDR1 SGHRS and CDR2 YFSETQ. V was pared by 0 bases and J by 5 bases, with 8 bases of the junction left unmatched. CDR3 nucleotide sequence: TGCGCCAGCAGCTTGGAAATCAGGGGGACGGATAATTCACCCCTCCACTTT. Residues: CASSLEIRGTDNSPLHF.

This chain connects TRBV4-1 to TRBJ1-2, with 7 bases identical to TRBD1. J lost 4 bases, V lost 1 base, and 6 bases had no gene match. The CDR3 covers 15 residues. The germline gives CDR1 MGHRA, CDR2 YSYEKL. The CDR3 nucleotides read TGCGCCAGCAGCCAAGGGGTCCGGGACAGCTATGGCTACACCTTC. It yields the protein CASSQGVRDSYGYTF.

The chain combines TRBV28 with TRBJ2-5, with TRBD2 matching over 10 bases. V trimming: 4 bases; J trimming: 1 base; junction bases outside the gene matches: 6. Germline CDR1 MDHEN, CDR2 SYDVKM. The CDR3 contains 16 residues. CDR3 nucleotide sequence: TGTGCCAGCAGTTCCACGGAGCGGGGGGGCCAAGAGACCCAGTACTTC. This sequence encodes CASSSTERGGQETQYF.

V and J are TRBV7-2 and TRBJ2-3; D remains unclear. Germline lookup yields CDR1 SGHTA and CDR2 FQGNSA. This CDR3 has 15 residues. V dropped 5 bases and J dropped 0 bases, with 12 bases sitting between them. The CDR3 DNA reads as TGTGCCAGCAGCCCCATGGCGGTTAGCACAGATACGCAGTATTTT. Its protein is CASSPMAVSTDTQYF.

The chain uses TRBV7-3 and TRBJ2-1; 11 bases are shared with TRBD2. The CDR3 length is 18 residues. Germline lookup yields CDR1 SGHTA and CDR2 FQGTGA. With V trimmed by 4 bases and J by 1 base, 9 bases remained unmatched. The CDR3 region has the DNA TGTGCCAGCAGCTCCCCCCTTAGCGGGGGGGAATCCTACAATGAGCAGTTCTTC. It translates to CASSSPLSGGESYNEQFF.

The chain joins TRBV27 to TRBJ2-7, with D possibly matching TRBD1 (6 bases). Germline CDR1 MNHEY, CDR2 SMNVEV (reference sequence). The CDR3 spans 17 residues. V was pared by 1 base and J by 4 bases, with 20 bases between. DNA of the CDR3: TGTGCCAGCAGTTTATGGAGAGTAGGACAGCGGCCGTACGAGCAGTACTTC. This gives the protein CASSLWRVGQRPYEQYF.

The chain's CDR3 is CASSDSAGANEKLFF. The CDR3 nucleotides are TGTGCCAGCAGTGACTCTGCCGGGGCTAATGAAAAACTGTTTTTT. V and J are TRBV6-4 and TRBJ1-4; unclear D gene. Germline V gene data show CDR1 as MRHNA and CDR2 as SNTAGT. CDR3 length equals 15 residues. The ends were cut back, 0 bases at V and 3 bases at J, with 8 bases in the middle.

There are a few counts of this clone. The chain uses TRBV4-1 and TRBJ1-2; 7 positions agree with TRBD1. Germline V lookup: CDR1 MGHRA, CDR2 YSYEKL. The CDR3 is made up of 16 amino acids. With 0 bases clipped from V and 4 bases from J, the junction kept 8 bases outside the gene matches. The CDR3 spells CASSQDGGGGGYGYTF. The DNA of the CDR3 is TGCGCCAGCAGCCAAGATGGCGGAGGGGGCGGCTATGGCTACACCTTC.

J is TRBJ1-3 and V is TRBV11-3, with a possible D match to TRBD1 (5 bases). Germline V lookup: CDR1 SGHNT, CDR2 YENEEA. V dropped 4 bases and J dropped 4 bases, with 23 bases sitting between them. The CDR3 loop spans 18 amino acids. The CDR3 bases are TGTGCCAGCAGCTGGGGGGGGGACTCCTCCTTGTTAGGAAACACCATATATTTT. Translation: CASSWGGDSSLLGNTIYF.